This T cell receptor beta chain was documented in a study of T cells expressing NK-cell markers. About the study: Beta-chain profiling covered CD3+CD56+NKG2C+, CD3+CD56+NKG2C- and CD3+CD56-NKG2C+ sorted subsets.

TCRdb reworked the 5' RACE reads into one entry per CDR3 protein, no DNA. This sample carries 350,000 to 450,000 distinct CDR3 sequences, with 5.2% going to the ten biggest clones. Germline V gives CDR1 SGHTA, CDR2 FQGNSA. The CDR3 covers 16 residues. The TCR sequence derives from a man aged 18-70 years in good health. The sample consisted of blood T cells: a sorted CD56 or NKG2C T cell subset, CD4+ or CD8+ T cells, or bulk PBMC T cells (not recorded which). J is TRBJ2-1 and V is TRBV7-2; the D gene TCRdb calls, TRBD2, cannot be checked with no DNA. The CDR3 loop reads CASSPPGTILSNEQFF.